This record looks at one T cell receptor beta chain sequence and its context. TCRdb's copy holds only in-frame clones and misses some; the assay was immunoSEQ multiplex PCR. The repertoire includes 800,000 to 1,200,000 clones, approximately 80% of them detected once, and 0.52% sits in the top ten. These data belong to a study of shared clonotypes between healthy human individuals. This clonotype was sampled from a man aged 18 to 29 in good health. Some clones in this sample may be carry-over from other donors' samples. The sequenced sample was memory CD4+ T cells from PBMCs. The subset was: CD45RA-negative fraction.

The CDR3 loop reads CASSQGPDRGRWTEAFF. CDR3 sequence (DNA): TGCGCCAGCAGCCAAGGCCCGGACAGGGGGCGTTGGACTGAAGCTTTCTTT. The V gene is TRBV4-1, the J gene TRBJ1-1, with 11 nucleotides matching TRBD1. CDR3 length equals 17 residues. Germline V gives CDR1 MGHRA, CDR2 YSYEKL. V dropped 1 base and J dropped 5; count of bases not matched to a gene: 9.